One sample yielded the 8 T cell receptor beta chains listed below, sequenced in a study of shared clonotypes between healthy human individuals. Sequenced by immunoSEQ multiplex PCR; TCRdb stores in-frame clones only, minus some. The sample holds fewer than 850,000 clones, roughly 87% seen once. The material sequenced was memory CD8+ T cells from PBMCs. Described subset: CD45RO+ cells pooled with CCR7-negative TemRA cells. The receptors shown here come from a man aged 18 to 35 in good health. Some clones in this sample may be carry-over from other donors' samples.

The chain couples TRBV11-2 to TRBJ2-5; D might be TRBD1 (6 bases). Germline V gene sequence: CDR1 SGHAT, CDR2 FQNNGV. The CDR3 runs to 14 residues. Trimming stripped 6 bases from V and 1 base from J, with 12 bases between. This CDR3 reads CASRISRGQETQYF. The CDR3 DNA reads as TGTGCCAGCAGGATCTCCAGGGGCCAAGAGACCCAGTACTTC. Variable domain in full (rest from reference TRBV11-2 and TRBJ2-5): EAGVAQSPRYKIIEKRQSVAFWCNPISGHATLYWYQQILGQGPKLLIQFQNNGVVDDSQLPKDRFSAERLKGVDSTLKIQPAKLEDSAVYLCASRISRGQETQYFGPGTRLLVL.

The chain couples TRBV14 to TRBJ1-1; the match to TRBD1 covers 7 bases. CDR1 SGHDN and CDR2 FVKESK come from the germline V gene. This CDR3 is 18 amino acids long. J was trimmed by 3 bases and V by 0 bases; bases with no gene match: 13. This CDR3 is CASSQDLRRGRKDTEAFF. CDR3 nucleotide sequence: TGTGCCAGCAGCCAAGACCTCCGGAGGGGGCGGAAGGACACTGAAGCTTTCTTT.

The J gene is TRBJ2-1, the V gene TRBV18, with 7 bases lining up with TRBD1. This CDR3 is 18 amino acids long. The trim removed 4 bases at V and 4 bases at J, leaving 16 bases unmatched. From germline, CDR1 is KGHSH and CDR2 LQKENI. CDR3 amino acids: CASSRQGGETSGYNEQFF. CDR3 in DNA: TGTGCCAGCTCACGGCAAGGGGGCGAGACCTCAGGATACAATGAGCAGTTCTTC.

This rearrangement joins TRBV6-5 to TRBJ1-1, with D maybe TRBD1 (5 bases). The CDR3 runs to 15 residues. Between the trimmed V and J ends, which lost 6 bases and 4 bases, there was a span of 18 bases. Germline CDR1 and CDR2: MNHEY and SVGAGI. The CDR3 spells CASSLPSGAGTEAFF. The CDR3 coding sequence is TGTGCCAGCAGCCTCCCGTCCGGGGCGGGCACTGAAGCTTTCTTT.

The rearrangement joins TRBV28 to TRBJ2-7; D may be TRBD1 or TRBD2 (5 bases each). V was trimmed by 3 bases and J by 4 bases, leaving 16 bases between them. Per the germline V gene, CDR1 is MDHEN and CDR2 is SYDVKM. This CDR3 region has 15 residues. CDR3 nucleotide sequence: TGTGCCAGCAGTTTGAACACTTTCGGGGCATACGAGCAGTACTTC. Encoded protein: CASSLNTFGAYEQYF.

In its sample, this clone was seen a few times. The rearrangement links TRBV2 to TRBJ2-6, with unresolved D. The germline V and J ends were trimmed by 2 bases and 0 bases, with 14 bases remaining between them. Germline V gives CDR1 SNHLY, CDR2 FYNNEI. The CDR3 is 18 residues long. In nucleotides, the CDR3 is TGTGCCAGCAGTGAATTTGTGGTGCTGGTCTCTGGGGCCAACGTCCTGACTTTC. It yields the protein CASSEFVVLVSGANVLTF.

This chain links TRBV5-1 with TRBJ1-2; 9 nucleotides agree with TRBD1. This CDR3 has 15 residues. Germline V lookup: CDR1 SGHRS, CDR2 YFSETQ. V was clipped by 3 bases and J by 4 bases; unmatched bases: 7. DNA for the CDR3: TGCGCCAGCAGCTCTCCGGGACAGGGCTTCTATGGCTACACCTTC. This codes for CASSSPGQGFYGYTF.

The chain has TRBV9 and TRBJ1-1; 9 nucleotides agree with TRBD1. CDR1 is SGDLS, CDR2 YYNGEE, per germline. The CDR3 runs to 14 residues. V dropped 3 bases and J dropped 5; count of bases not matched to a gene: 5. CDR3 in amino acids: CASSETGGRTEAFF. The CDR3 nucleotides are TGTGCCAGCAGCGAGACAGGGGGACGGACTGAAGCTTTCTTT.